This TCR beta chain was sequenced during a study of T-cell reconstitution after alpha-beta-depleted transplantation in children. Germline V CDR1 and CDR2: SQVTM, ANQGSEA. Between the trimmed V and J ends, which lost 6 bases and 6 bases, there was a span of 17 bases. This CDR3 spans 14 amino acids. Unique molecular identifiers featured in how the TCRbeta library was prepared. TCRdb independently ran MiXCR on the PCR reads; one entry per CDR3 protein. The data hold 200,000 to 250,000 distinct CDR3 sequences, with 8.5% to 10% observed a single time. This clonotype appeared many times. The sample was PBMCs from the stem cell graft donor, taken from the stem cell graft. This receptor was taken from a human donor who donated a stem cell graft to a child with acute lymphoblastic leukemia. The V and J genes are TRBV29-1 and TRBJ1-4; D is perhaps TRBD1 (5 bases). In nucleotides, the CDR3 is TGCAGCGTGGCGTCGGGGACGCGGTATGAAAAACTGTTTTTT. Residues: CSVASGTRYEKLFF.